The present T cell receptor (beta chain) was sequenced within a study of beta chain features in type 1 diabetes. Study context: No age, gender or cell yield differences were seen between patients and healthy donors.

Expressed TCRB transcripts were sequenced after all isolated RNA was converted to cDNA. Naive, central memory and regulatory T cell samples averaged around 3.3 million reads. Sequencing used immunoSEQ multiplex PCR; TCRdb keeps in-frame clones, though not all of them. The sample holds fewer than 65,000 clones, around 63% seen once. Germline assignment: CDR1 MNHNS and CDR2 SASEGT. V shed 5 bases and J 5 bases; nucleotides not matched to a gene: 7. The CDR3 is 14 residues long. Notes on the study in general: When Type 1 diabetes patients were examined, their TCRB CDR3s proved moderately but significantly shorter in all four CD4+ subsets. Any PCR bias toward short templates would affect both groups alike.

On this clone itself: Its matching antigen is unknown.

V gene TRBV6-1 combines with J gene TRBJ2-7; 9 bases are shared with TRBD2. Sequencing was performed on Tregs from blood. The clonotype was recovered from a woman under 30 in good health. CDR3 amino acids: CASSLAGALNEQYF. The CDR3 DNA sequence: TGTGCCAGCAGTTTAGCGGGAGCCCTAAACGAGCAGTACTTC.